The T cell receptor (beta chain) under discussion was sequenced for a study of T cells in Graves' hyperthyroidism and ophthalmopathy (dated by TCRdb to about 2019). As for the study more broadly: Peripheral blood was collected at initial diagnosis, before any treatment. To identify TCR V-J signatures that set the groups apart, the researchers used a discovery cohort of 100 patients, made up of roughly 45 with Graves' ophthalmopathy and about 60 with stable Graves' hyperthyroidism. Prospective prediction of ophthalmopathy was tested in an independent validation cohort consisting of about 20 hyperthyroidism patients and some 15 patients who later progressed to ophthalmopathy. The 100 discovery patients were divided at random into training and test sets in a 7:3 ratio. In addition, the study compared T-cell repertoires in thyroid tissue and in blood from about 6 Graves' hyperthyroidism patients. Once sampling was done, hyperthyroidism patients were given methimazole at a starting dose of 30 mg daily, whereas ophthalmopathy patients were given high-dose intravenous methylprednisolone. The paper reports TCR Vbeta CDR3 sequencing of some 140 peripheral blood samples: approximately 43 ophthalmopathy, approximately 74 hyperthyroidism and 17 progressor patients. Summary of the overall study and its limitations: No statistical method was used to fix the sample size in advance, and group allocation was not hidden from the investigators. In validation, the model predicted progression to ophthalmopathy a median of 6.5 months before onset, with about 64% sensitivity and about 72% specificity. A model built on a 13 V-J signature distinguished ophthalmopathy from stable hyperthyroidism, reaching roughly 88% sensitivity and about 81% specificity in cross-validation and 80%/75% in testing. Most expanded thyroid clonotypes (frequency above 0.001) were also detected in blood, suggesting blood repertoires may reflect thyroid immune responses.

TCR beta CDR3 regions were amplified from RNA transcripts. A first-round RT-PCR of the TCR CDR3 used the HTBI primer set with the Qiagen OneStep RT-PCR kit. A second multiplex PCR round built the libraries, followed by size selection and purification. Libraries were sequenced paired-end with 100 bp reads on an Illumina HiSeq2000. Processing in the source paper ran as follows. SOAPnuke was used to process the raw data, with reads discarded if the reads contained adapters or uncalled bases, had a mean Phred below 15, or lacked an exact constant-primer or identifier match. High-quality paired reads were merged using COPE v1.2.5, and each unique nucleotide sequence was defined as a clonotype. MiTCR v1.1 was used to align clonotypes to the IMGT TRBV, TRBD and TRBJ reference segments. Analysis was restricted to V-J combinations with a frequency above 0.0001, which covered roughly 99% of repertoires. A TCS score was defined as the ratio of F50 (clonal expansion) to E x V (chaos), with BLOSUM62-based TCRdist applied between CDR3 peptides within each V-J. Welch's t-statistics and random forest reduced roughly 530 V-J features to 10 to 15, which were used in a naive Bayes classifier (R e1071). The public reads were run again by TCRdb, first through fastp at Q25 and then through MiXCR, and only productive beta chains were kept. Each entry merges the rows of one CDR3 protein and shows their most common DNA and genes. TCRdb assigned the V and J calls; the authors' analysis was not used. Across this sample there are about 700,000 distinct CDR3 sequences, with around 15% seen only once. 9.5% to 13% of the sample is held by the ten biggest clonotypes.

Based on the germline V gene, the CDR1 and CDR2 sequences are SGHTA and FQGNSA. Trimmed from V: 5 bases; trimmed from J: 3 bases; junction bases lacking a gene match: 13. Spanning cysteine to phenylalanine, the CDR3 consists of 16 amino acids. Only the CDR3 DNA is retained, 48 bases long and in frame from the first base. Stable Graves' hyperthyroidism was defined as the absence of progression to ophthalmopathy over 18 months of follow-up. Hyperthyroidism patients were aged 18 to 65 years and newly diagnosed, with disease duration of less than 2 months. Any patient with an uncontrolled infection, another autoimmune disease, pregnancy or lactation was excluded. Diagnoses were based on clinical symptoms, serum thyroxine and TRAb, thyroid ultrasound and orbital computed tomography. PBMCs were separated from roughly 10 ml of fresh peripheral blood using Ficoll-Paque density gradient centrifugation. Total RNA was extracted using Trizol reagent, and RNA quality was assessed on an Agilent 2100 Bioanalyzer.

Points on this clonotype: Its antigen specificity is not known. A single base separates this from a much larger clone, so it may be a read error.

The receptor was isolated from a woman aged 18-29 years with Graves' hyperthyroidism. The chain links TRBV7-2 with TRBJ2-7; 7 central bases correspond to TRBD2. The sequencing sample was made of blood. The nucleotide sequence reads TGTGCCAGCAGCCCGCCCGGGCTAGCGGTGATCTACGAGCAGTACTTC. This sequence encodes CASSPPGLAVIYEQYF.